This TCR beta chain was recovered during a study of blood T cells in healthy people across ages. V lost 5 bases, J lost 8 bases, and 18 bases lay in between. The germline V gene encodes CDR1 SGHTA and CDR2 FQGNSA. This CDR3 contains 14 residues. A J-beta primer mix and a sample-barcoded 5' primer were used in a second PCR of roughly 6 to 11 cycles. One entry per CDR3 protein, called by TCRdb with MiXCR from the 5' RACE reads. The profile shows around 900,000 distinct CDR3 sequences, approximately 50% of them singletons. This chain joins TRBV7-2 and TRBJ1-2; a possible D gene is TRBD1 (5 bases). The sample taken for sequencing was blood. The clonotype comes from a woman aged 55-70 years in good health. This CDR3 reads CASSVSGQASGYTF. CDR3 sequence (DNA): TGTGCCAGCAGCGTCTCGGGGCAGGCGAGCGGCTACACCTTC.